This T cell receptor beta chain was identified in a study of Tregs in tolerant kidney transplant recipients. CD4+CD25+CD127- Tregs, CD4+CD25- non-Tregs, CD4 and CD8 cells were sorted. Germline values: CDR1 SGHRS, CDR2 YFSETQ. There are 14 residues in the CDR3. After removal of 5 bases from V and 0 bases from J, the junction contained 5 bases not matched to a gene. Some clones are missing from TCRdb's copy, which holds only in-frame ones; the method was immunoSEQ multiplex PCR. The sample contains 75,000 to 80,000 clones, 80% to 95% of which appear only once. The chain combines TRBV5-1 with TRBJ2-7, with TRBD1 matching over 7 bases. Source: Tregs from blood, taken before the transplant. This receptor was obtained from a human donor who received a combined kidney and bone marrow transplant. The DNA for the CDR3 is TGCGCCAGCAGGGGGGACAGTAGCTCCTACGAGCAGTACTTC. Protein: CASRGDSSSYEQYF. Combining the CDR3 with reference TRBV5-1 and TRBJ2-7 gives the whole variable domain KAGVTQTPRYLIKTRGQQVTLSCSPISGHRSVSWYQQTPGQGLQFLFEYFSETQRNKGNFPGRFSGRQFSNSRSEMNVSTLELGDSALYLCASRGDSSSYEQYFGPGTRLTVT.